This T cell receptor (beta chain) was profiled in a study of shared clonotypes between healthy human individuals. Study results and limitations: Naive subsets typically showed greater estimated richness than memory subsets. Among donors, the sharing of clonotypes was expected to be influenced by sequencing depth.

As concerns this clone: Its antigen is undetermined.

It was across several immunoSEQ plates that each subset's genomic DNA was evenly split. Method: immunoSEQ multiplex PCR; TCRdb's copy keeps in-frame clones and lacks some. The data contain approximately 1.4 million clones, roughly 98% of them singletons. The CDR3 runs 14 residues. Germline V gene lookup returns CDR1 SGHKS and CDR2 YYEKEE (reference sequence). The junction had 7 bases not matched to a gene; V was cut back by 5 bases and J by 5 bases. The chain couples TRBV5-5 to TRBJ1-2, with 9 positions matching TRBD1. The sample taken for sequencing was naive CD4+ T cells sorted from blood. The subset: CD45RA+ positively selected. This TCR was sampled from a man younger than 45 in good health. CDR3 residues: CASRIPGQGYGYTF. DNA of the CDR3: TGTGCCAGCAGAATACCGGGACAGGGATATGGCTACACCTTC. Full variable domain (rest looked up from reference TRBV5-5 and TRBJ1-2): DAGVTQSPTHLIKTRGQQVTLRCSPISGHKSVSWYQQVLGQGPQFIFQYYEKEERGRGNFPDRFSARQFPNYSSELNVNALLLGDSALYLCASRIPGQGYGYTFGSGTRLTVV.